This TCR beta chain was retrieved from a study of blood T cell repertoires in COVID-19. The overall study: Specimens from acute and convalescent COVID-19 originated in the United States, Italy and Spain. PBMCs, B-cell-depleted T cells, or T cells were the source of the cDNA or gDNA that made up the material.

Clinical history reported by participants formed the basis on which cohorts were assigned. Recovered participants had two consecutive negative NP/OP PCR tests, healthcare professional clearance, or symptom resolution. Only in-frame clones appear in the TCRdb table, and some are missing; sequencing was by immunoSEQ multiplex PCR. The table includes around 250,000 clones, around 85% detected once. The CDR3 consists of 12 residues. V was trimmed by 8 bases and J by 3 bases, leaving 8 bases between them. CDR1 is SNHLY and CDR2 is FYNNEI in the germline V gene. The genes are TRBV2 and TRBJ1-3; no clear D gene. What was sequenced was PBMCs or T cells enriched from blood (not recorded which). The clonotype originates from a woman in her forties or fifties who had recovered from COVID-19. The CDR3 sequence: CASSLSGNTIYF. The CDR3 DNA sequence: TGTGCCAGCTCCCTGAGTGGAAACACCATATATTTT.